The 21 T cell receptor beta chains below were found in one sample sequenced in a study of patients and donors after allogeneic stem cell transplantation. TCRdb recomputed calls from the RT-PCR reads with MiXCR, one row per CDR3 protein. The data contain about 410,000 distinct CDR3 sequences, approximately 16% of them singletons. The sequenced sample consisted of blood, either unsorted or a sorted T cell fraction (not recorded which). Receptors originate from a human donor who was either an allogeneic HSCT recipient or a stem cell or donor lymphocyte infusion donor (not recorded which). It is not recorded whose cells these are; they may come from a transplant donor.

The J gene is TRBJ1-1, the V gene TRBV24-1, with TRBD1 matching 9 bases. The CDR3 covers 13 residues. Trimming at V came to 10 bases and at J to 3 bases, leaving 5 bases not matched to a gene. Germline CDR1 reads KGHDR; CDR2 reads SFDVKD. In DNA, the CDR3 is TGTGCCACAACCGGGACAGGGCACACTGAAGCTTTCTTT. This gives the protein CATTGTGHTEAFF.

This chain's CDR3 is CASSQMDSRGPYEQYF. CDR3 nucleotide sequence: TGTGCCAGCAGCCAAATGGACTCCCGGGGACCCTACGAGCAGTACTTC. This chain uses TRBV7-9 with TRBJ2-7; D is possibly TRBD1 or TRBD2 (5 bases each). Germline loops: CDR1 SEHNR, CDR2 FQNEAQ (reference sequence). There are 16 residues in the CDR3. Trimming stripped 5 bases from V and 2 bases from J, with 19 bases between.

This clonotype was observed a handful of times. V gene TRBV28 combines with J gene TRBJ2-7; TRBD1 agrees at 9 bases. The CDR3 sequence is 15 residues long. The germline CDR1 and CDR2 sequences are MDHEN and SYDVKM. Trimming took 5 bases from V and 4 from J; bases not matched to a gene: 9. The CDR3 here is CASSALGQGPYEQYF. CDR3 sequence (DNA): TGTGCCAGCAGTGCCCTGGGACAGGGTCCGTACGAGCAGTACTTC.

In its sample, this clonotype was seen a few times. This chain joins TRBV6-5 and TRBJ2-1, with D uncertain. Germline loops: CDR1 MNHEY, CDR2 SVGAGI. The CDR3 has 16 residues. Trimming cost V 2 bases and J 2 bases, with 13 bases left between them. CDR3 in DNA: TGTGCCAGCAGTTACGGGCCCTTTGCGCCCTACAATGAGCAGTTCTTC. Its translation is CASSYGPFAPYNEQFF.

The sample holds many counts of this clonotype. The chain carries TRBV12-3 or TRBV12-4 and TRBJ1-2; D gene uncertain. V gave up 3 bases and J gave up 1 base, with 9 bases separating them. The CDR3 is 14 residues long. This chain's CDR3 is CASSFRHYNYGYTF. The CDR3 bases are TGTGCCAGCAGTTTTAGACACTATAACTATGGCTACACCTTC.

This clonotype was detected many times. The chain uses TRBV11-1 and TRBJ1-2, with 8 bases identical to TRBD1. CDR3 length equals 14 residues. Germline V lookup: CDR1 SGHAT, CDR2 FQDESV (reference sequence). Trimming removed 5 bases from V and 8 bases from J; junction bases left unmatched: 10. The CDR3 reads CASSQDRVFGGYTF. DNA of the CDR3: TGTGCCAGCAGCCAGGACAGGGTCTTTGGAGGCTACACCTTC.

V gene TRBV27 combines with J gene TRBJ2-2; the D gene is possibly TRBD2 (5 bases). CDR3 length: 17 amino acids. CDR1 and CDR2 from the germline V gene are MNHEY and SMNVEV (reference sequence). V lost 3 bases and J 4 bases, leaving 18 bases between the germline ends. The CDR3 DNA sequence: TGTGCCAGCAGTTTGAGTCTGGGGAGAGGGATCACCGGGGAGCTGTTTTTT. The encoded protein is CASSLSLGRGITGELFF.

This clonotype has a handful of counts. The rearrangement uses TRBV9 and TRBJ1-1, with D tentatively TRBD1 (5 bases). Trimming shortened V by 4 bases and J by 1 base, and 14 bases separated the two germline ends. From germline, CDR1 is SGDLS and CDR2 YYNGEE. The CDR3 loop spans 15 amino acids. The CDR3 region has the DNA TGTGCCAGCAGCCCCCGACAGTACCCGAACACTGAAGCTTTCTTT. This encodes CASSPRQYPNTEAFF. Combining the CDR3 with reference TRBV9 and TRBJ1-1 gives the whole variable domain DSGVTQTPKHLITATGQRVTLRCSPRSGDLSVYWYQQSLDQGLQFLIQYYNGEERAKGNILERFSAQQFPDLHSELNLSSLELGDSALYFCASSPRQYPNTEAFFGQGTRLTVV.

The chain combines TRBV20-1 with TRBJ2-2; 8 bases map to TRBD2. Losses at the gene ends were 6 bases for V and 1 base for J; bases not matched to a gene: 7. The CDR3 totals 15 residues. Germline values: CDR1 DFQATT, CDR2 SNEGSKA (reference sequence). CDR3 sequence: CSAAGLDKNTGELFF. CDR3 coding DNA: TGCAGTGCCGCGGGACTAGACAAGAACACCGGGGAGCTGTTTTTT.

The V gene is TRBV4-3, the J gene TRBJ2-3; TRBD2 agrees at 9 bases. V lost 3 bases to trimming and J lost 2 bases; unmatched junction nucleotides: 3. The CDR3 extends over 15 amino acids. CDR1 is LGHNA, CDR2 YSLEER, per germline. The CDR3 nucleotides are TGCGCCAGCAGCCACTCTAGCGGGGACACAGATACGCAGTATTTT. Its protein is CASSHSSGDTDTQYF.

The chain has TRBV24-1 and TRBJ2-3, with D tentatively TRBD2 (5 bases). Trimming left V 3 bases short and J 6 bases short, with 9 bases between. The CDR3 is made up of 13 amino acids. Per germline, CDR1 KGHDR and CDR2 SFDVKD. CDR3 in DNA: TGTGCCACCAGTGATCCTCCGGGGGATACGCAGTATTTT. It codes for CATSDPPGDTQYF.

The V call is TRBV18, the J call TRBJ1-1; 8 bases line up with TRBD1. Germline V CDR1 and CDR2: KGHSH, LQKENI. V was clipped by 3 bases and J by 0 bases; unmatched bases: 9. The CDR3 runs 17 residues. The CDR3: CASSPQSDRAMNTEAFF. CDR3 coding DNA: TGTGCCAGCTCACCCCAGTCGGACAGGGCCATGAACACTGAAGCTTTCTTT. The whole variable domain, remainder taken from reference TRBV18 and TRBJ1-1, is NAGVMQNPRHLVRRRGQEARLRCSPMKGHSHVYWYRQLPEEGLKFMVYLQKENIIDESGMPKERFSAEFPKEGPSILRIQQVVRGDSAAYFCASSPQSDRAMNTEAFFGQGTRLTVV.

In this sample, this clonotype turned up a few times. The gene calls are TRBV27 and TRBJ2-1; 16 bases are shared with TRBD2. The ends lost 2 bases at V and 10 bases at J; junction bases unmatched: 11. In germline, CDR1 is MNHEY, CDR2 SMNVEV (reference sequence). This CDR3 has 18 amino acids. CDR3 sequence (DNA): TGTGCCAGCAGTTTAAGGGGACTAGCGGGAGGGCCGGGGACCGAGCAGTTCTTC. Its protein is CASSLRGLAGGPGTEQFF.

The chain recombines TRBV9 with TRBJ1-3, with D unclear. The V gene's germline CDR1 is SGDLS and CDR2 YYNGEE. V dropped 0 bases and J dropped 0 bases, with 10 bases sitting between them. This CDR3 region has 16 residues. DNA for the CDR3: TGTGCCAGCAGCGTAGCTACCGGGAACTCTGGAAACACCATATATTTT. Protein: CASSVATGNSGNTIYF. The full variable domain, with the rest looked up from reference TRBV9 and TRBJ1-3, is DSGVTQTPKHLITATGQRVTLRCSPRSGDLSVYWYQQSLDQGLQFLIQYYNGEERAKGNILERFSAQQFPDLHSELNLSSLELGDSALYFCASSVATGNSGNTIYFGEGSWLTVV.

As regards this clonotype: One end of the junction fails to match germline, which may point to a read error. The chain combines TRBV7-7 with TRBJ2-5, with 10 positions matching TRBD2. The germline gives CDR1 SSHAT, CDR2 FNYEAQ (reference sequence). CDR3 length equals 15 residues. Here the CDR3 reads CASSLKLAGLETQYF. CDR3 DNA sequence: TGTGCTAGCAGTCTTAAACTAGCGGGGTTGGAGACCCAGTACTTC.

The chain recombines TRBV13 with TRBJ1-3; D call uncertain. Germline V gives CDR1 PRHDT, CDR2 FYEKMQ (reference sequence). Deletions cut 2 bases from V and 0 bases from J, with 8 bases between. The CDR3 sequence is 15 residues long. The CDR3 nucleotides read TGTGCCAGCAGCTTAAGTCCTGTCTCTGGAAACACCATATATTTT. Its protein product is CASSLSPVSGNTIYF.

This clonotype was detected only a few times. This sequence joins TRBV3-1 and TRBJ2-1; 7 nucleotides line up with TRBD2. V trimming: 8 bases; J trimming: 7 bases; junction bases outside the gene matches: 14. The CDR3 consists of 15 residues. Germline V gene lookup returns CDR1 LGHDT and CDR2 YNNKEL (reference sequence). The CDR3 nucleotides are TGTGCCAGCGGTCATCGGTGGGAGGGCGGGAATGAGCAGTTCTTC. It codes for CASGHRWEGGNEQFF.

This clonotype came up many times. J is TRBJ2-2 and V is TRBV4-1; TRBD2 aligns across 8 bases. This CDR3 is built from 17 residues. Germline loops: CDR1 MGHRA, CDR2 YSYEKL. The trim removed 0 bases at V and 0 bases at J, leaving 3 bases unmatched. The CDR3: CASSQEELAANTGELFF. CDR3 sequence (DNA): TGCGCCAGCAGCCAAGAAGAACTAGCGGCGAACACCGGGGAGCTGTTTTTT.

The chain joins TRBV14 to TRBJ1-4; 9 bases match TRBD1. Germline V gives CDR1 SGHDN, CDR2 FVKESK. With V trimmed by 4 bases and J by 15 bases, 15 bases remained unmatched. The CDR3 loop spans 15 amino acids. Here the CDR3 reads CASSPRQGVDSMLFF. CDR3 bases: TGTGCCAGCAGCCCACGACAGGGGGTAGATTCTATGTTGTTTTTT.

The chain has TRBV11-3 and TRBJ1-2; D is unresolved. Germline V gene sequence: CDR1 SGHNT, CDR2 YENEEA. The CDR3 length is 17 residues. Deletions cut 2 bases from V and 3 bases from J, with 19 bases between. CDR3 sequence reads: CASSLSGAGPHHYGYTF. The CDR3 nucleotides are TGTGCCAGCAGCTTATCCGGTGCAGGCCCTCATCACTATGGCTACACCTTC.

This chain uses TRBV7-6 with TRBJ2-1; the match to TRBD2 covers 9 bases. V was pared by 1 base and J by 7 bases, with 11 bases of the junction left unmatched. The CDR3 has 17 residues. Germline CDR1 reads SGHVS; CDR2 reads FNYEAQ. The CDR3 DNA sequence: TGTGCCAGCAGCTTAGTTTCGGCGGGAGGGCTATGGAATGAGCAGTTCTTC. Translation gives CASSLVSAGGLWNEQFF.